A single sample is the source of the 29 T cell receptor beta chains below, sequenced in a study of T cell repertoires in cytomegalovirus infection (dated by TCRdb to about 2019). The treatment or condition label for this specimen denotes: in vitro stimulation with specific CMV peptide epitopes to enrich CMV-specific T cells. The antigens for these receptors are not known. The sample was run on an Illumina HiSeq 1500. Starting from the raw public reads, TCRdb applied fastp trimming at Q25, assembled clones with MiXCR and retained in-frame beta chains. For every CDR3 protein sequence, its rows merge into one entry that carries the most common genes and DNA. Recorded for this sample are 50,000 to 55,000 distinct CDR3 sequences; 15% to 25% of them occurred a single time. The top ten clonotypes cover more than 25% of the sample. The sequencing here drew on CD8+ T cells from cultured PBMCs, taken from culture after CMV antigen stimulation. These receptors came from a human donor in good health (CMV status not recorded). Some clones in this sample may be carry-over from other donors' samples.

This clonotype was detected ten times or more. The V call is TRBV12-3 or TRBV12-4, the J call TRBJ1-4; D gene ambiguous. With 6 bases removed from V and 5 bases from J, the gap between germline ends came to 10 bases. This CDR3 has 13 residues. CDR3 sequence (DNA): TGTGCCAGCAGACCACCGGGAAATGAAAAACTGTTTTTT. Amino acids: CASRPPGNEKLFF.

J is TRBJ2-1 and V is TRBV19; 11 nucleotides match TRBD1. CDR1 is LNHDA, CDR2 SQIVND, per germline (reference sequence). The CDR3 is 15 amino acids. The V and J ends lost 3 bases and 7 bases, in that order; junction bases with no gene match: 5. In DNA form, the CDR3 reads TGTGCCAGTAGTATCCGGACAGGGGGCAAAAATGAGCAGTTCTTC. Translation: CASSIRTGGKNEQFF.

This clonotype was seen a handful of times. The gene calls are TRBV7-3 and TRBJ1-1; possibly TRBD1 for D (5 bases). The CDR3 runs to 14 residues. Germline V CDR1 and CDR2: SGHTA, FQGTGA. The germline V and J ends were trimmed by 2 bases and 10 bases, with 17 bases remaining between them. The CDR3: CASSLSGDTRGAFF. The CDR3 DNA follows: TGTGCCAGCAGCTTATCGGGAGACACGAGGGGAGCTTTCTTT.

Turning to this clonotype: With a much larger clone just one base away, this may be a read error. The chain uses TRBV19 and TRBJ1-2, with D perhaps matching TRBD1 (5 bases). This CDR3 has 15 amino acids. Germline CDR1 reads LNHDA; CDR2 reads SQIVND (reference sequence). The CDR3 nucleotides are TGTCCCAGTACCTCCATAGGGGTCCGTGACTATGGCTACACCTTC. This encodes CPSTSIGVRDYGYTF.

J is TRBJ1-1 and V is TRBV15; TRBD1 matches at 7 bases. CDR3 length equals 15 residues. V shed 0 bases, J shed 5 bases, and the junction held 6 bases outside the gene matches. Germline loops: CDR1 LNHNV, CDR2 YYDKDF (reference sequence). CDR3 in amino acids: CATSREPGGNTEAFF. For the CDR3, the DNA is TGTGCCACCAGCAGAGAACCAGGGGGTAATACTGAAGCTTTCTTT.

This chain uses TRBV7-9 with TRBJ2-7; D unresolved. Germline V gene lookup returns CDR1 SEHNR and CDR2 FQNEAQ (reference sequence). CDR3 size: 12 residues. V was pared by 2 bases and J by 3 bases, with 5 bases between. This CDR3 reads CASSLNGYEQYF. For the CDR3, the DNA is TGTGCCAGCAGCTTAAATGGCTACGAGCAGTACTTC.

The chain is built from TRBV11-2 and TRBJ2-1, with 10 bases aligning to TRBD2. The CDR3 is 18 amino acids. The trim removed 3 bases at V and 0 bases at J, leaving 8 bases unmatched. Germline loops: CDR1 SGHAT, CDR2 FQNNGV. The CDR3 bases are TGTGCCAGCAGCTTTAGAGCGGGAGGGCCTAACTCCTACAATGAGCAGTTCTTC. Encoded protein: CASSFRAGGPNSYNEQFF.

This clonotype was seen a handful of times. The V and J genes are TRBV12-3 or TRBV12-4 and TRBJ1-2; D remains ambiguous. This CDR3 has 13 residues. Trimming took off 5 bases at V and 4 bases at J, with 11 bases between the two ends. CDR3 bases: TGTGCCAGCAGTCCCGGGTCTACCTATGGCTACACCTTC. This translates into CASSPGSTYGYTF.

The V call is TRBV7-9, the J call TRBJ2-1, with 8 bases matching TRBD2. Germline CDR1 SEHNR, CDR2 FQNEAQ (reference sequence). V lost 3 bases to trimming and J lost 8 bases; unmatched junction nucleotides: 3. The CDR3 spans 13 residues. CDR3 DNA: TGTGCCAGCAGCTTGGGACTAGTGGATGAGCAGTTCTTC. It is translated as CASSLGLVDEQFF.

At least ten counts were recorded for this clonotype. The chain combines TRBV7-8 with TRBJ2-3; no reliable D call. This CDR3 region has 13 residues. Germline loops: CDR1 SGHVS, CDR2 FQNEAQ. V lost 0 bases and J lost 5, with 6 bases in between. CDR3 loop: CASSLARGDTQYF. As DNA, the CDR3 is TGTGCCAGCAGCTTAGCGCGAGGAGATACGCAGTATTTT.

The V call is TRBV7-6, the J call TRBJ2-3; D is ambiguous. V lost 0 bases to trimming and J lost 6 bases, with 16 bases between them. The CDR3 totals 16 residues. CDR1 and CDR2 (germline): SGHVS, FNYEAQ. The CDR3 region has the DNA TGTGCCAGCAGCTTAGCGCTTGGGTCGTCGGCGGATACGCAGTATTTT. Translation: CASSLALGSSADTQYF.

This clonotype has a count of ten or more. The V call is TRBV19, the J call TRBJ1-1; possibly TRBD1 for D (5 bases). The CDR3 length is 15 residues. Germline CDR1 is LNHDA and CDR2 is SQIVND (reference sequence). V lost 3 bases and J 5 bases, leaving 16 bases between the germline ends. The CDR3 nucleotides read TGTGCCAGTAGTATGGCCCGGCTGGGGGGGACTGAAGCTTTCTTT. Its protein is CASSMARLGGTEAFF.

The sample holds a few counts of this clonotype. The DNA of the CDR3 is TGTGCCAGCAGTTTATCCGACAGGGGCACTGAAGCTTTCTTT. This gives the protein CASSLSDRGTEAFF. The rearrangement uses TRBV12-3 or TRBV12-4 and TRBJ1-1, with 8 bases matching TRBD1. With V trimmed by 2 bases and J by 4 bases, 3 bases remained unmatched. The CDR3 contains 14 residues.

This clonotype came up a few times. The V and J genes are TRBV6-6 and TRBJ2-3, with D unclear. The germline gives CDR1 MNHNY, CDR2 SVGAGI (reference sequence). This CDR3 has 15 amino acids. V dropped 5 bases and J dropped 0 bases, with 12 bases sitting between them. CDR3 DNA: TGTGCCAGCAGTCAGAGGAGAGTAAGCACAGATACGCAGTATTTT. This codes for CASSQRRVSTDTQYF.

The chain is built from TRBV5-4 and TRBJ1-3; D is unresolved. CDR1 and CDR2 (germline): SGHNT, YYREEE (reference sequence). CDR3 length: 15 amino acids. Trimming took 2 bases from V and 3 from J, leaving 12 bases between them. The chain's CDR3 is CASSLGGLHGNTIYF. The DNA of the CDR3 is TGTGCCAGCAGCTTAGGAGGGCTGCATGGAAACACCATATATTTT.

This clonotype appeared a few times. This rearrangement joins TRBV11-2 to TRBJ2-7, with TRBD2 matching over 12 bases. The V gene's germline CDR1 is SGHAT and CDR2 FQNNGV. There are 16 residues in the CDR3. V lost 5 bases and J lost 0; bases outside the gene matches: 5. The CDR3 DNA reads as TGTGCCAGCAGCGCGCGGACTAGCGGGGCCTCCTACGAGCAGTACTTC. Translation gives CASSARTSGASYEQYF.

This clonotype was seen more than once but under ten times. The CDR3 region has the DNA TGCGCCAGCAGCTCGGGGTGGGGTGCGGGCGATGAGCAGTTCTTC. Translating it yields CASSSGWGAGDEQFF. The chain employs TRBV5-1 and TRBJ2-1; tentative D call: TRBD2 (5 bases). With 3 bases removed from V and 8 bases from J, the gap between germline ends came to 18 bases. There are 15 residues in the CDR3. The germline V gene has CDR1 SGHRS and CDR2 YFSETQ.

The chain couples TRBV14 to TRBJ1-1; D call uncertain. V was trimmed by 0 bases and J by 3 bases, leaving 5 bases between them. In germline, CDR1 is SGHDN, CDR2 FVKESK. The CDR3 length is 13 residues. The CDR3 loop reads CASSQETHTEAFF. CDR3 bases: TGTGCCAGCAGCCAAGAAACCCACACTGAAGCTTTCTTT.

This clonotype was seen a handful of times. The chain uses TRBV20-1 and TRBJ2-1; 9 bases are shared with TRBD2. CDR3 size: 14 residues. J was trimmed by 6 bases and V by 4 bases; bases with no gene match: 7. Germline V CDR1 and CDR2: DFQATT, SNEGSKA (reference sequence). The CDR3 protein is CSANEEREVNEQFF. The CDR3, as DNA: TGCAGTGCTAATGAGGAGCGGGAGGTCAATGAGCAGTTCTTC.

This clonotype was seen repeatedly, ten times or more. The chain carries TRBV7-2 and TRBJ2-5, with TRBD1 matching over 8 bases. V dropped 5 bases and J dropped 1; count of bases not matched to a gene: 9. There are 16 residues in the CDR3. Germline V gene lookup returns CDR1 SGHTA and CDR2 FQGNSA. In DNA form, the CDR3 reads TGTGCCAGCAGCCACCCCAGACAGGGGTCCCAAGAGACCCAGTACTTC. It specifies CASSHPRQGSQETQYF.

This sequence joins TRBV20-1 and TRBJ2-7, with D tentatively TRBD1 or TRBD2 (5 bases each). CDR3 length equals 14 residues. Trimming removed 6 bases from V and 1 base from J, with 16 bases in between. Germline V gives CDR1 DFQATT, CDR2 SNEGSKA (reference sequence). CDR3 sequence reads: CSALDLGESYEQYF. The DNA of the CDR3 is TGCAGTGCCCTAGACCTAGGGGAGTCCTACGAGCAGTACTTC.

The chain recombines TRBV7-2 with TRBJ2-1; maybe TRBD2 (6 bases). The V and J ends lost 2 bases and 13 bases respectively, with 18 bases between them. CDR3 size: 14 residues. Per germline, CDR1 SGHTA and CDR2 FQGNSA. The CDR3 protein is CASSLSISGTHQFF. CDR3 nucleotide sequence: TGTGCCAGCAGCTTATCGATTAGCGGAACCCATCAGTTCTTC.

This clonotype was seen a handful of times. J is TRBJ2-7 and V is TRBV7-2; D is possibly TRBD2 (5 bases). CDR3 size: 17 residues. V lost 1 base to trimming and J lost 3 bases, with 19 bases between them. The germline V gene has CDR1 SGHTA and CDR2 FQGNSA. The CDR3: CASSLVGLGALIYEQYF. The CDR3 region has the DNA TGTGCCAGCAGCTTAGTTGGCTTGGGAGCTCTGATCTACGAGCAGTACTTC.

This clonotype was observed a few times. This chain joins TRBV28 and TRBJ2-7, with TRBD1 matching over 10 bases. Germline loops: CDR1 MDHEN, CDR2 SYDVKM. The J segment lost 7 bases and the V segment lost 9 bases, leaving 12 bases of the junction unmatched. CDR3 length equals 14 residues. The CDR3, as DNA: TGTGCCAGTAGTGCGCAGGACAGGGGGGATGAGCAGTACTTC. As protein: CASSAQDRGDEQYF.

CDR3 residues: CSATSGRFNEQFF. CDR3 sequence (DNA): TGCAGTGCTACCAGCGGGAGGTTTAATGAGCAGTTCTTC. The chain has TRBV20-1 and TRBJ2-1; TRBD2 matches 9 bases. CDR3 length: 13 amino acids. The V gene end was trimmed by 4 bases and the J gene end by 7 bases; junction bases not matched to a gene: 5. Germline loops: CDR1 DFQATT, CDR2 SNEGSKA (reference sequence).

This clonotype has more than one count but fewer than ten. The rearrangement joins TRBV20-1 to TRBJ2-1, with 12 positions matching TRBD2. Looked up from germline, CDR1 is DFQATT and CDR2 is SNEGSKA (reference sequence). V lost 6 bases, J lost 7 bases, and 10 bases stayed unmatched. The CDR3 has 15 residues. CDR3 sequence (DNA): TGCAGTGCGACCATTACTAGCGGGAGGTTAAATGAGCAGTTCTTC. This codes for CSATITSGRLNEQFF.

This clonotype was detected only a few times. This sequence joins TRBV12-3 or TRBV12-4 and TRBJ1-5, with 10 bases lining up with TRBD1. The CDR3 runs 14 residues. V was pared by 5 bases and J by 5 bases, with 3 bases of the junction left unmatched. As DNA, the CDR3 is TGTGCCAGCAGTGGGGACAGGGGCGATCAGCCCCAGCATTTT. Residues: CASSGDRGDQPQHF.

This clonotype was counted between two and nine times. The chain is built from TRBV7-8 and TRBJ1-2, with unresolved D. The ends were cut back, 1 base at V and 8 bases at J, with 14 bases in the middle. The CDR3 sequence is 14 residues long. In germline, CDR1 is SGHVS, CDR2 FQNEAQ. CDR3 sequence (DNA): TGTGCCAGCAGCTTAGGACGAAGGGTAGAAGGCTACACCTTC. Protein: CASSLGRRVEGYTF.

This clonotype showed up just a few times. The V gene is TRBV7-2, the J gene TRBJ2-2; weak D call: TRBD2 (6 bases). This CDR3 has 16 residues. The germline V gene encodes CDR1 SGHTA and CDR2 FQGNSA. Trimming cost V 2 bases and J 1 base, with 11 bases left between them. The CDR3 loop reads CASSLYAAGNTGELFF. The CDR3 DNA sequence: TGTGCCAGCAGCTTATATGCAGCGGGGAACACCGGGGAGCTGTTTTTT.